This T cell receptor (beta chain) was obtained from a study of CXCR3-negative and CXCR3-positive naive CD8 T cells. Study background: Sequencing brought in roughly 150 million TRB reads altogether, and each library got about 1.5 +/- 0.3 million.

Regarding the study as a whole: Comparison of naive CXCR3-negative and CXCR3-positive cells revealed similar TRBV-TRBJ usage, while memory cells differed.

By frequency, this clonotype registers medium-sized. Its antigen is currently unknown. Per germline, CDR1 SQVTM and CDR2 ANQGSEA. The CDR3 spans 12 residues. The TRB cDNA libraries were prepared by 5' RACE with UMI labels. TCRdb reprocessed the 5' RACE reads; each CDR3 protein has one entry and no DNA is given. The listing contains over 6,500 distinct CDR3 sequences. V is TRBV29-1 and J is TRBJ2-7. This TCR was sampled from a human donor in good health. Some clones in this sample may be carry-over from other donors' samples. The sequencing input was naive CXCR3- CD8+ T cells from blood. Sample subset: CD45RO-CCR7+CD27+CD95- naive CD8+ T cells lacking CXCR3 (TNR3-). CDR3 region: CSVVAQEYEQYF.